Sequencing of this T cell receptor beta chain was carried out in a study of cytomegalovirus exposure and HLA in healthy donors. Study details: The same platform was used for the roughly 120 validation repertoires as for the approximately 670 first-cohort repertoires, as reported in a later analysis. Findings and limits, study-wide: A subsequent analysis found that TCR clusters from the first cohort also tended to co-occur in the approximately 130 validation repertoires, with roughly 95% of cluster scores above 0.

Measured with immunoSEQ multiplex PCR; TCRdb has only the in-frame clones, and not every one. This sample carries 100,000 to 150,000 clones, 90% to 95% of them seen once, and the ten largest clones take 1% to 1.5%. The donors were members of the approximately 130-subject validation cohort (separate from the approximately 730-subject first cohort). Regarding this clone: Its antigen is currently unknown.

Per the germline V gene, CDR1 is SQVTM and CDR2 is ANQGSEA. This CDR3 comprises 12 residues. The V end was cut by 8 bases, the J end by 4 bases, with 13 bases between. The chain uses TRBV29-1 and TRBJ2-3, with D possibly TRBD2 on 6 matching bases. The clonotype originates from a woman under 30 in good health and CMV-seronegative. Sequencing input: PBMCs. The CDR3 nucleotides read TGCAGCTTCACTTGGGGGGCAGATACGCAGTATTTT. This translates into CSFTWGADTQYF.